The T cell receptor (beta chain) under discussion was sequenced for a study of blood T cell repertoires in COVID-19. Whole-study context: Collection of acute and convalescent COVID-19 samples took place in the United States, Italy and Spain. Sources were T cells, B-cell-depleted T cells, or PBMCs; the material itself was cDNA or gDNA.

V lost 3 bases to trimming and J lost 6 bases; unmatched junction nucleotides: 7. CDR1 is KGHSH, CDR2 LQKENI, per germline. CDR3 length: 14 amino acids. In the study's own analysis: How many nucleated cells were present was estimated from reference gene primer amplification. The assay was immunoSEQ multiplex PCR, and TCRdb's table has in-frame clones only and misses some. The D gene and trimming were derived from the DNA, and the V and J assignments and clone size from that table. The data hold 200,000 to 300,000 clones, with 70% to 85% observed a single time. The receptor's source is a man aged 35 to 55 who had recovered from COVID-19. The specimen sequenced was peripheral blood. The chain joins TRBV18 to TRBJ1-1; 7 nucleotides align to TRBD1. The CDR3 bases are TGTGCCAGCTCACCTACGACAGGGAAGTCTGAAGCTTTCTTT. Amino acids: CASSPTTGKSEAFF.